This T cell receptor (beta chain) stems from a study of shared clonotypes between healthy human individuals. Details on this clone: What it binds is unknown. Mismatch with germline at one junction end may stem from a read error.

The germline CDR1 and CDR2 sequences are SGHKS and YYEKEE (reference sequence). This CDR3 has 13 residues. For every subset, genomic DNA was evenly distributed across several immunoSEQ plates. Authors' methods: Owing to the provision of junction-only sequences devoid of quality scores by immunoSEQ, filtering differed. Sequencing used immunoSEQ multiplex PCR; TCRdb keeps in-frame clones, though not all of them. V, J and clone size are taken as reported in that table, and D and trimming were inferred from the DNA itself. The sample includes fewer than 200,000 clones, just under 95% seen only once; the top ten take around 0.067%. Broader study findings: Blood was the sole source, and tissue repertoires probably differ.

The source of this sequence is a woman aged 25 to 39 in good health. This rearrangement joins TRBV5-5 to TRBJ1-2, with 7 bases matching TRBD1. Sequenced input: naive CD4+ T cells sorted from blood. Subset specified: CD45RA+ positively selected. Here the CDR3 reads CASSLGDRYAYTF. The CDR3 DNA follows: TGTGCCAGCAGCTTGGGGGACAGATATGCCTACACCTTC.